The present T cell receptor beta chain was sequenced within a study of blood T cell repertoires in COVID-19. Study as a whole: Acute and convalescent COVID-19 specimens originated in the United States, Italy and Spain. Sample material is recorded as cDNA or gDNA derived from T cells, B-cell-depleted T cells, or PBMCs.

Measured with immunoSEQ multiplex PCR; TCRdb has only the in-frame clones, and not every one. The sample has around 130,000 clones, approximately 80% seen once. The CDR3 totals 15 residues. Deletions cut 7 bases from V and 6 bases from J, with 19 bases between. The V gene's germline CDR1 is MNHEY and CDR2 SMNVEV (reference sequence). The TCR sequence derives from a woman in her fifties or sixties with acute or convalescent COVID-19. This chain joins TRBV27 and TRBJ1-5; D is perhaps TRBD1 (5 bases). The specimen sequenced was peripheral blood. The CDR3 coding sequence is TGTGCCAGCAAAATCGGACGCAGGGAAGTTCAGCCCCAGCATTTT. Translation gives CASKIGRREVQPQHF.